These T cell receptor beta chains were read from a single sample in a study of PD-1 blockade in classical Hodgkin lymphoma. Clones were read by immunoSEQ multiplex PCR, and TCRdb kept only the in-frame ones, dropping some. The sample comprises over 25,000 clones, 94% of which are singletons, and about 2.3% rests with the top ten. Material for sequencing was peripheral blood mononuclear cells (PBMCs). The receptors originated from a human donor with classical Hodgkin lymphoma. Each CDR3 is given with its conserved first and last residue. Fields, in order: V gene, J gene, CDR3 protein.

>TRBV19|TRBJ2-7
CATSRTSGRHEQYF
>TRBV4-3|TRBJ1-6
CASSQDLRGSSYNSPLHF
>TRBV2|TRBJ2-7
CASRLESGREGEQYF
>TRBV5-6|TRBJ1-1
CASRRERRENTEAFF
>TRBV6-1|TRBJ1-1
CASSEEGLNEAFF
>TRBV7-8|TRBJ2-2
CASSLDPGELFF
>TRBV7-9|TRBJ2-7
CASSEGYGEQYF
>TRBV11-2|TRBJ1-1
CASSPVPGQGGSTEAFF
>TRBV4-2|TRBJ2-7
CASSPDGTGIYEQYF
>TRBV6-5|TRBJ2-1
CASSSSGGVYNEQFF
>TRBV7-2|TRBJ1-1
CASSSQTGSGAFF
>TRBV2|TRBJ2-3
CASSEQGTDTQYF
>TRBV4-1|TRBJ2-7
CASSQSTLAGGSEQYF
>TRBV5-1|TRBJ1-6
CASSFGTGGAPYNSPLHF
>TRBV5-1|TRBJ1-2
CASSQDRGVGDTF
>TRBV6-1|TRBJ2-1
CASSVNWVSYNEQFF
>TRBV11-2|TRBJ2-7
CASSLAAGPYYEQYF
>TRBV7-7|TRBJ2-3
CASSPLRGRGTDTQYF
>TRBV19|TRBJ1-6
CASSSERHSRNSPLHF
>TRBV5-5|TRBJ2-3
CASSKIVVADTQYF
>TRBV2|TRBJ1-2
CASIRDDYGYTF
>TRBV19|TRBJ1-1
CASSMLDRRNTEAFF
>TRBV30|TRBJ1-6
CAWRRQGGPYNSPLHF
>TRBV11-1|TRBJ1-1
CASSLIKDTEAFF
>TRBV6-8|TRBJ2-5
CASSLATGLDQETQYF
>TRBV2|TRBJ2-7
CASQRGYLTYEQYF
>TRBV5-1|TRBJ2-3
CASSSTVLAGVTDTQYF
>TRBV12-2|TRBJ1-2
CASRSSRLGRRFAYGYTF
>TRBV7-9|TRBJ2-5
CASNPKETQYF
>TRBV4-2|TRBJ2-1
CASSQVGEGYNEQFF
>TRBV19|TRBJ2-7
CASKRQGALPYEQYF
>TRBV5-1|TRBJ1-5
CASSLGFGPLSPQHF
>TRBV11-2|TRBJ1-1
CASSFAWGAGPRTEAFF
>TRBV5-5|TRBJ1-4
CASSGGTPRNEKLFF
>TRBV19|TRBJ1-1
CASSNLGGYFSEAFF
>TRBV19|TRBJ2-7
CASSIDRRQGPQQQYF
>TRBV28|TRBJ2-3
CASSLPGEESTQYF
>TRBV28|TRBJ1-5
CASTPRGSNQPQHF
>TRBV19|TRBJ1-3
CASSTGRDSSGNTIYF
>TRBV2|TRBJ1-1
CASSDQWNTEAFF
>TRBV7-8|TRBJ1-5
CASSLGGRNTQPQHF
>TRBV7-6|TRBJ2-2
CASSSQANTGELFF
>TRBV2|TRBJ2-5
CASRTSGETQYF
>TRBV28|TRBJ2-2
CASSLWRLAGVGGFTGELFF
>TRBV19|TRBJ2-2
CASSIVANTGELFF
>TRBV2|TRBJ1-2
CASSDTSGFGYTF
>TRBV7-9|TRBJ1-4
CASSFNHRDLNEKLFF
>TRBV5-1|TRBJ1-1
CASSPDGQGGTEAFF
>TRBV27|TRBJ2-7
CASSSTGFWRQYF
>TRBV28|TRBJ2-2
CASSGSGGTGELFF